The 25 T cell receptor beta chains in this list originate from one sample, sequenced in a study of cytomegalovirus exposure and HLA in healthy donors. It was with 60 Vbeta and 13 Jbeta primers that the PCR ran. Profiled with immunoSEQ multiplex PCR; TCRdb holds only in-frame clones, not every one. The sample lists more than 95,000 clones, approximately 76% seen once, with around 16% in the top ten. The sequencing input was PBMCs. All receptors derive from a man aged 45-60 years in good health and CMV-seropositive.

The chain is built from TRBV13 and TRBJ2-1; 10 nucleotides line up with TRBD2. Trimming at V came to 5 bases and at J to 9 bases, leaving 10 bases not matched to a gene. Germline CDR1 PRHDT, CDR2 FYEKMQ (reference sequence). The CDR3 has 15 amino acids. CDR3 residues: CASSPLAGEMGEQFF. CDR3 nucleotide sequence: TGTGCCAGCAGCCCCCTAGCGGGAGAAATGGGTGAGCAGTTCTTC. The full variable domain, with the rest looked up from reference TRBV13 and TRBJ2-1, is AAGVIQSPRHLIKEKRETATLKCYPIPRHDTVYWYQQGPGQDPQFLISFYEKMQSDKGSIPDRFSAQQFSDYHSELNMSSLELGDSALYFCASSPLAGEMGEQFFGPGTRLTVL.

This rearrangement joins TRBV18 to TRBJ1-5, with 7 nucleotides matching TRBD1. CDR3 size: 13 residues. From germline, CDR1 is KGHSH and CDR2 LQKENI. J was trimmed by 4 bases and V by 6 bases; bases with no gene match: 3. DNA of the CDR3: TGTGCCAGCTCCCCGACAGGGAATCAGCCCCAGCATTTT. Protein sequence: CASSPTGNQPQHF.

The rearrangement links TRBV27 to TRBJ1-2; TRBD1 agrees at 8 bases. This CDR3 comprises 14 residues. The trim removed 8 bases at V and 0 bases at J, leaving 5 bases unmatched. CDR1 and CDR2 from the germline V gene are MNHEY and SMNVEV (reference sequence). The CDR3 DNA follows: TGTGCCAGCGGGACAGGCCCCGCTAACTATGGCTACACCTTC. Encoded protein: CASGTGPANYGYTF.

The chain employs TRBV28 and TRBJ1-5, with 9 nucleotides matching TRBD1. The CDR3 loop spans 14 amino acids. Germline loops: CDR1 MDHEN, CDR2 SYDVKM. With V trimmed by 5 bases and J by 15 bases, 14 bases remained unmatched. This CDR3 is CASSARQGGKGLHF. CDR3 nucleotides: TGTGCCAGCAGTGCGCGACAGGGGGGTAAAGGGTTGCATTTT. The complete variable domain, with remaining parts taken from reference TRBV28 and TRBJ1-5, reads DVKVTQSSRYLVKRTGEKVFLECVQDMDHENMFWYRQDPGLGLRLIYFSYDVKMKEKGDIPEGYSVSREKKERFSLILESASTNQTSMYLCASSARQGGKGLHFGDGTRLSIL.

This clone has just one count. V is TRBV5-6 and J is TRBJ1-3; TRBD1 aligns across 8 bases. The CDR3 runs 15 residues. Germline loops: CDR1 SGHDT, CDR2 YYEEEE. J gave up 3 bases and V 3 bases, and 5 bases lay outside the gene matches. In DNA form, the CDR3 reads TGTGCCAGCAGCTCTTCAGGGGGCAGTGGAAACACCATATATTTT. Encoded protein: CASSSSGGSGNTIYF.

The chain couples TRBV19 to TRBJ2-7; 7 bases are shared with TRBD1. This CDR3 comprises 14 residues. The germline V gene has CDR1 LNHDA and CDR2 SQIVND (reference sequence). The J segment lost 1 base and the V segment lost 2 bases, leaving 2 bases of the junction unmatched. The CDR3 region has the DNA TGTGCCAGTAGTATAACAGGGGTATCCTACGAGCAGTACTTC. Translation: CASSITGVSYEQYF.

CDR3 nucleotide sequence: TGTGCCAGCAGTGAAGGGGAGGTAATACTGCCACCAGATACGCAGTATTTT. It codes for CASSEGEVILPPDTQYF. V gene TRBV25-1 combines with J gene TRBJ2-3; D might be TRBD2 (6 bases). V gave up 2 bases and J gave up 4 bases, with 19 bases separating them. Germline V CDR1 and CDR2: MGHDK, SYGVNS. The CDR3 is 17 residues long.

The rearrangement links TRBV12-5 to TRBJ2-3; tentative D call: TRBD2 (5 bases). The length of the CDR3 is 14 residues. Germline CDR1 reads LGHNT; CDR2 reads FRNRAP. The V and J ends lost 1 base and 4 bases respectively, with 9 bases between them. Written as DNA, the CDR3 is TGTGCTAGTGGTTTGGGGGAGAGACCAGATACGCAGTATTTT. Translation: CASGLGERPDTQYF. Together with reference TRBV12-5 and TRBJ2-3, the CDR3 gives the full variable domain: DARVTQTPRHKVTEMGQEVTMRCQPILGHNTVFWYRQTMMQGLELLAYFRNRAPLDDSGMPKDRFSAEMPDATLATLKIQPSEPRDSAVYFCASGLGERPDTQYFGPGTRLTVL.

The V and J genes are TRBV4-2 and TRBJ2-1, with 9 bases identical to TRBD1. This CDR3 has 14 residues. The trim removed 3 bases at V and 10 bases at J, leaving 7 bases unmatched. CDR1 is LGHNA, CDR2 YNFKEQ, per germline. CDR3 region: CASSQAGQGSEQFF. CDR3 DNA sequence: TGTGCCAGCAGCCAGGCGGGACAGGGCAGCGAGCAGTTCTTC.

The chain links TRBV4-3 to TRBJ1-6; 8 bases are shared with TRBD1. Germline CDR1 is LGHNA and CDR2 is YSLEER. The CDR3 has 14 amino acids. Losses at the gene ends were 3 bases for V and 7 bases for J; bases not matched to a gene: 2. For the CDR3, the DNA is TGCGCCAGCAGCCAGGACAGGGACAATTCACCCCTCCACTTT. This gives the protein CASSQDRDNSPLHF.

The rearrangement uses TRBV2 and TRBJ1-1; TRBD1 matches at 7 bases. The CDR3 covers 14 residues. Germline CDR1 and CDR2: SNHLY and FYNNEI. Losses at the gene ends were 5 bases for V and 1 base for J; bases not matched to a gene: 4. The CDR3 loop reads CASSYWTGNTEAFF. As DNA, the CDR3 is TGTGCCAGCAGTTATTGGACAGGGAACACTGAAGCTTTCTTT.

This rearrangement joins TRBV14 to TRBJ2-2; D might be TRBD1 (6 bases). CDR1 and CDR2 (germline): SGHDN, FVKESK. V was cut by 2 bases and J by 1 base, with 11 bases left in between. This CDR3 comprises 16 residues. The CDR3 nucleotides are TGTGCCAGCAGCCAATCATGGGGGCTGAACACCGGGGAGCTGTTTTTT. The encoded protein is CASSQSWGLNTGELFF.

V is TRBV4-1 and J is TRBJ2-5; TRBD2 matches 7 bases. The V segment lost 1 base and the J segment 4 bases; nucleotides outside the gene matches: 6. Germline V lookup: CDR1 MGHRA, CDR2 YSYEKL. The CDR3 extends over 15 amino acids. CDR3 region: CASSQVWGGSETQYF. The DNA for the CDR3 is TGCGCCAGCAGCCAAGTGTGGGGGGGATCAGAGACCCAGTACTTC.

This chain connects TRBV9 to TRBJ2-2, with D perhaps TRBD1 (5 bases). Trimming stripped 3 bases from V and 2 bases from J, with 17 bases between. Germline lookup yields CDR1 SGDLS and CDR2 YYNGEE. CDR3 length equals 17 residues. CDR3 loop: CASSATSGWGNTGELFF. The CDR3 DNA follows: TGTGCCAGCAGCGCCACGTCAGGGTGGGGAAACACCGGGGAGCTGTTTTTT.

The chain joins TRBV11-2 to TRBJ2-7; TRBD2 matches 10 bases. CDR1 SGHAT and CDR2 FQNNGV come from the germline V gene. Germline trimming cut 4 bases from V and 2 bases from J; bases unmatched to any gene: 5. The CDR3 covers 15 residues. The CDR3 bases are TGTGCCAGCAGCTCCGTACTAGCGGGACCCTACGAGCAGTACTTC. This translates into CASSSVLAGPYEQYF.

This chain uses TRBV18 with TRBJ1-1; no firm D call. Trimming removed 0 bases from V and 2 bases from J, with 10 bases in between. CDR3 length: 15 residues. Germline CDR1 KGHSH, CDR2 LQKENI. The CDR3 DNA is TGTGCCAGCTCACCACCGGGTCTAGCTAACACTGAAGCTTTCTTT. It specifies CASSPPGLANTEAFF. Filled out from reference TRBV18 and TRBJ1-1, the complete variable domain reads NAGVMQNPRHLVRRRGQEARLRCSPMKGHSHVYWYRQLPEEGLKFMVYLQKENIIDESGMPKERFSAEFPKEGPSILRIQQVVRGDSAAYFCASSPPGLANTEAFFGQGTRLTVV.

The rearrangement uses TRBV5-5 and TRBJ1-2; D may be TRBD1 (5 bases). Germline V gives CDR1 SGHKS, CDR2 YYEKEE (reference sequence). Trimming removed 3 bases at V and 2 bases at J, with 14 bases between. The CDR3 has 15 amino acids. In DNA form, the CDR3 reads TGTGCCAGCAGCTGGAGGGTCAGGGAAAACTATGGCTACACCTTC. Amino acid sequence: CASSWRVRENYGYTF.

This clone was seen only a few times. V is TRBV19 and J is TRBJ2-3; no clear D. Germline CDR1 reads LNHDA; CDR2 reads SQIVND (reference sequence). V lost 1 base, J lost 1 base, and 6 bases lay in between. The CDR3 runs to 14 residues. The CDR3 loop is CASSIAPGTDTQYF. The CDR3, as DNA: TGTGCCAGTAGTATAGCCCCGGGCACAGATACGCAGTATTTT.

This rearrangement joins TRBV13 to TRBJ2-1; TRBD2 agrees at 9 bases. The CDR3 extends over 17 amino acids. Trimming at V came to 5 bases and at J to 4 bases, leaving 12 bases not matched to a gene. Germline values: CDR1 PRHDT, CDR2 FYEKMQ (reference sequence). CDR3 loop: CASSVSPLAGFYNEQFF. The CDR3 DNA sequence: TGTGCCAGCAGCGTATCGCCTCTAGCGGGATTTTACAATGAGCAGTTCTTC. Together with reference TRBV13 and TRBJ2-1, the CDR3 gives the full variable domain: AAGVIQSPRHLIKEKRETATLKCYPIPRHDTVYWYQQGPGQDPQFLISFYEKMQSDKGSIPDRFSAQQFSDYHSELNMSSLELGDSALYFCASSVSPLAGFYNEQFFGPGTRLTVL.

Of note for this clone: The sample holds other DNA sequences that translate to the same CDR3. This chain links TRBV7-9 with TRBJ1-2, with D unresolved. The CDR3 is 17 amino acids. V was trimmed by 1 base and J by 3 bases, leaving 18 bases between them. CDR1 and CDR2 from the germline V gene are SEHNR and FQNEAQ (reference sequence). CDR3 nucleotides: TGTGCCAGCAGCTTAGAGCTACCTAGTTTCTCCCACTATGGCTACACCTTC. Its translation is CASSLELPSFSHYGYTF.

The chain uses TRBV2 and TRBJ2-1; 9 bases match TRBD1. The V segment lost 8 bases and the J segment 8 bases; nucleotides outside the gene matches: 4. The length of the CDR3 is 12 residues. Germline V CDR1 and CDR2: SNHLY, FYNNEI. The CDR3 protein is CASRGQGHEQFF. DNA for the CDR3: TGTGCCAGCCGGGGACAGGGCCATGAGCAGTTCTTC.

The chain's CDR3 is CASSERGIETQYF. The CDR3 DNA is TGTGCCAGCAGTGAACGGGGGATTGAGACCCAGTACTTC. The genes are TRBV27 and TRBJ2-5, with a possible D match to TRBD2 (6 bases). From germline, CDR1 is MNHEY and CDR2 SMNVEV (reference sequence). The V end lost 5 bases, the J end lost 5 bases, and 12 bases lay between the germline ends. This CDR3 contains 13 residues.

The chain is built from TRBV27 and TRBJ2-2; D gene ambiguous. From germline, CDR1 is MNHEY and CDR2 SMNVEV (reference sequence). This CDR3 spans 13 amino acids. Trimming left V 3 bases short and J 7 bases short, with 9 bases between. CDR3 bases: TGTGCCAGCAGTTTCCTCTATGGCGGGGAGCTGTTTTTT. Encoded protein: CASSFLYGGELFF.

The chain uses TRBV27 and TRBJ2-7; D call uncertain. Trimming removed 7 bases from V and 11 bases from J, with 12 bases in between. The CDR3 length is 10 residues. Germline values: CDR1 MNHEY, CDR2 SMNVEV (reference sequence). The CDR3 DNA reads TGTGCCAGCAATCCGGGTAAGGAGTACTTC. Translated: CASNPGKEYF.

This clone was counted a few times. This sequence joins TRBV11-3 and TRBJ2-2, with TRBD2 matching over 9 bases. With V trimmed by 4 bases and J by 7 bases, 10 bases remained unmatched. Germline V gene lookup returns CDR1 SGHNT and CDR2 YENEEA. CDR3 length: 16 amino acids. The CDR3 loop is CASSSRLADGSGELFF. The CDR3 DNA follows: TGTGCCAGCAGCTCCAGACTAGCGGACGGCAGCGGGGAGCTGTTTTTT.